This TCR beta chain was recorded in a study of neurological immune-mediated disorders. This clonotype was seen many times. TCRdb analysed the 5' RACE reads with MiXCR anew, one entry per CDR3 protein. The table lists about 82,000 distinct CDR3 sequences, 2.6% of them singletons. This CDR3 has 13 residues. The V end was cut by 3 bases, the J end by 7 bases, with 13 bases between. Germline V gene sequence: CDR1 SGHRS, CDR2 YFSETQ. Specimen: PBMCs. V usage is TRBV5-1 and J usage is TRBJ1-1; D gene unclear. The origin of this receptor is a young woman with multiple sclerosis. The CDR3 loop is CASSWVGAHEAFF. In nucleotides, the CDR3 is TGCGCCAGCAGCTGGGTAGGAGCGCATGAAGCTTTCTTT.